This T cell receptor beta chain was captured by sequencing in a study of graft-versus-host responses after intestinal transplantation. Intraepithelial plus lamina propria lymphocytes were released by processing graft tissue. This table comes from immunoSEQ multiplex PCR, and its TCRdb copy is limited to in-frame clones, with some not included. The sample has around 35,000 clones; approximately 90% are singletons. This sequence originates from a human patient who received an intestinal transplant, so some T cells may come from the graft donor. The material sequenced was ileum tissue, taken around 190 days after intestinal transplant.

As DNA, the CDR3 is TGCGCCAGCAGCGCAATAGTGACCGGGGAGCTGTTTTTT. This sequence encodes CASSAIVTGELFF. The chain links TRBV5-1 to TRBJ2-2; D gene uncertain. V lost 4 bases and J lost 5, with 9 bases in between. Germline CDR1 and CDR2: SGHRS and YFSETQ. This CDR3 is 13 amino acids long.